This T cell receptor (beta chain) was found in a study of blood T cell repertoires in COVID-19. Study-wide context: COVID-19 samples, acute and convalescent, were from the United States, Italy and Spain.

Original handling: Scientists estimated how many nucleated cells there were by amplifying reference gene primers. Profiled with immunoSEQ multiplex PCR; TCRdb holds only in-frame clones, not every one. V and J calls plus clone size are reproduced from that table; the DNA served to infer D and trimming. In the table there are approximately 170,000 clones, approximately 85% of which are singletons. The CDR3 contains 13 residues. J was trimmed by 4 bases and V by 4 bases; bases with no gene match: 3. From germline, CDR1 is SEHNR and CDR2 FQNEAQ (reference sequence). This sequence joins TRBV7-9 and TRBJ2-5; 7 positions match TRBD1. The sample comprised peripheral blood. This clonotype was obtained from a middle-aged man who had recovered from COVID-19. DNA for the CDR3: TGTGCCAGCAGCTGGACAGGAGGAGAGACCCAGTACTTC. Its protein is CASSWTGGETQYF.